These 26 T cell receptor beta chains originate from one sample sequenced in a study of cytomegalovirus exposure and HLA in healthy donors (dated by TCRdb to the late 2010s). The receptor library was made with the immunoSEQ multiplex PCR assay. TCRdb holds this immuneACCESS table with in-frame rearrangements only. Some clones are missing; in checked studies, unresolved V genes explain under half, and the rest has no known cause. The sample includes under 150,000 clones, with around nine tenths observed a single time. Jointly, the top ten make up under 6.5% of the sample. Sequencing used PBMCs. These receptors were obtained from a woman under 30 in good health and CMV-seropositive.

This clone was counted between two and nine times. The chain uses TRBV2 and TRBJ1-1, with D possibly matching TRBD1 (5 bases). CDR1 and CDR2 from the germline V gene are SNHLY and FYNNEI. The CDR3 runs to 14 residues. Trimming removed 2 bases from V and 3 bases from J, with 10 bases in between. The CDR3 coding sequence is TGTGCCAGCAGTGAATATCAGGGCTACACTGAAGCTTTCTTT. It is translated as CASSEYQGYTEAFF.

The J gene is TRBJ2-7, the V gene TRBV7-2; D is undetermined. The CDR3 is 13 amino acids. The ends were cut back, 5 bases at V and 0 bases at J, with 8 bases in the middle. In germline, CDR1 is SGHTA, CDR2 FQGNSA. The CDR3 is CASSRLASYEQYF. The CDR3 nucleotides read TGTGCCAGCAGCCGACTCGCCTCCTACGAGCAGTACTTC.

This clone has more than one count but fewer than ten. The V and J genes are TRBV27 and TRBJ2-7; 8 nucleotides line up with TRBD1. This CDR3 is 15 amino acids long. The germline V gene encodes CDR1 MNHEY and CDR2 SMNVEV (reference sequence). Germline trimming cut 6 bases from V and 3 bases from J; bases unmatched to any gene: 10. The chain's CDR3 is CASSRQGNACYEQYF. The DNA for the CDR3 is TGTGCCAGCAGCCGACAGGGGAACGCTTGCTACGAGCAGTACTTC.

This sequence joins TRBV7-2 and TRBJ1-4, with 7 bases identical to TRBD1. Trimming took 3 bases from V and 5 from J; bases not matched to a gene: 3. From germline, CDR1 is SGHTA and CDR2 FQGNSA. This CDR3 has 14 residues. The CDR3 DNA reads as TGTGCCAGCAGCTTGGGACAGACGAATGAAAAACTGTTTTTT. The encoded protein is CASSLGQTNEKLFF.

This clone was picked up one time. The chain couples TRBV2 to TRBJ1-2; a possible D gene is TRBD1 (6 bases). V was cut by 11 bases and J by 3 bases, with 16 bases left in between. Germline-derived CDR1 and CDR2 are SNHLY and FYNNEI. The CDR3 has 13 amino acids. The CDR3 reads CALKAGGDYGYTF. The CDR3 DNA follows: TGTGCCCTTAAAGCGGGGGGCGACTATGGCTACACCTTC.

The CDR3 DNA reads as TGTGCCACCAGCCTTAGGGGGCTGGCCGGGGAGCTGTTTTTT. The encoded protein is CATSLRGLAGELFF. V gene TRBV15 combines with J gene TRBJ2-2; TRBD1 aligns across 7 bases. Trimming removed 5 bases from V and 6 bases from J; junction bases left unmatched: 6. CDR1 LNHNV and CDR2 YYDKDF come from the germline V gene (reference sequence). The CDR3 length is 14 residues. Together with reference TRBV15 and TRBJ2-2, the CDR3 gives the full variable domain: DAMVIQNPRYQVTQFGKPVTLSCSQTLNHNVMYWYQQKSSQAPKLLFHYYDKDFNNEADTPDNFQSRRPNTSFCFLDIRSPGLGDTAMYLCATSLRGLAGELFFGEGSRLTVL.

The chain links TRBV30 to TRBJ1-5; D perhaps matches TRBD1 (5 bases). Trimming shortened V by 3 bases and J by 11 bases, and 14 bases separated the two germline ends. There are 12 residues in the CDR3. CDR1 is GTSNPN, CDR2 SVGIG, per germline (reference sequence). The CDR3 region is CAWSPPSGAQHF. CDR3 coding DNA: TGTGCCTGGAGCCCGCCGTCGGGGGCCCAGCATTTT.

This CDR3 reads CASSQGHPEGQPQHF. DNA for the CDR3: TGCGCCAGCAGCCAAGGACACCCAGAGGGTCAGCCCCAGCATTTT. The rearrangement links TRBV4-1 to TRBJ1-5, with D uncertain. The ends were cut back, 1 base at V and 6 bases at J, with 13 bases in the middle. This CDR3 spans 15 amino acids. Germline CDR1 MGHRA, CDR2 YSYEKL.

V gene TRBV5-5 combines with J gene TRBJ2-2; 11 positions agree with TRBD1. V lost 0 bases, J lost 5 bases, and 3 bases stayed unmatched. Germline lookup yields CDR1 SGHKS and CDR2 YYEKEE (reference sequence). The CDR3 length is 16 residues. CDR3 DNA: TGTGCCAGCAGCTTGGTGGGACAGGGGGTAACCGGGGAGCTGTTTTTT. Protein sequence: CASSLVGQGVTGELFF.

V is TRBV19 and J is TRBJ2-7; no firm D call. Trimming left V 2 bases short and J 2 bases short, with 13 bases between. Per the germline V gene, CDR1 is LNHDA and CDR2 is SQIVND (reference sequence). This CDR3 comprises 15 residues. The CDR3 coding sequence is TGTGCCAGTAGTATAAGAGATGGTCCACCCTACGAGCAGTACTTC. Its protein is CASSIRDGPPYEQYF.

The chain joins TRBV6-1 to TRBJ1-5; D is perhaps TRBD1 (5 bases). Germline V gene sequence: CDR1 MNHNS, CDR2 SASEGT. V lost 3 bases, J lost 6 bases, and 15 bases lay in between. The CDR3 is made up of 15 amino acids. The CDR3 loop reads CASSDLLERGQPQHF. The CDR3 DNA follows: TGTGCCAGCAGTGATCTCCTTGAAAGGGGTCAGCCCCAGCATTTT.

This clone was recorded a few times. V usage is TRBV29-1 and J usage is TRBJ1-1; D ambiguous. The V gene's germline CDR1 is SQVTM and CDR2 ANQGSEA. Trimming removed 3 bases at V and 0 bases at J, with 8 bases between. The CDR3 length is 13 residues. The CDR3 is CSVDPGMNTEAFF. The CDR3 DNA sequence: TGCAGCGTTGACCCGGGGATGAACACTGAAGCTTTCTTT.

A few counts support this clone. The chain uses TRBV7-2 and TRBJ1-1, with TRBD1 matching 8 bases. The CDR3 has 11 amino acids. The germline V gene has CDR1 SGHTA and CDR2 FQGNSA. J gave up 11 bases and V 5 bases, and 4 bases lay outside the gene matches. The CDR3 DNA is TGTGCCAGCAGCCCGGACAGGGCGGCTTTCTTT. The encoded protein is CASSPDRAAFF.

This sequence joins TRBV5-6 and TRBJ2-6; 7 bases match TRBD1. V dropped 4 bases and J dropped 3; count of bases not matched to a gene: 10. CDR1 and CDR2 from the germline V gene are SGHDT and YYEEEE. This CDR3 region has 17 residues. As DNA, the CDR3 is TGTGCCAGCAGCGACTCGACAGGGAAAGGTGGGGCCAACGTCCTGACTTTC. Amino acids: CASSDSTGKGGANVLTF.

By share of the sample, this clone is medium-sized. CDR3 loop: CASSDGSEDGYTF. CDR3 nucleotides: TGTGCCAGCAGCGACGGGTCAGAGGATGGCTACACCTTC. This chain joins TRBV7-8 and TRBJ1-2; D gene unclear. CDR1 and CDR2 (germline): SGHVS, FQNEAQ. V lost 5 bases, J lost 6 bases, and 13 bases lay in between. CDR3 size: 13 residues. The full variable domain, its missing parts supplied by reference TRBV7-8 and TRBJ1-2, is GAGVSQSPRYKVAKRGQDVALRCDPISGHVSLFWYQQALGQGPEFLTYFQNEAQLDKSGLPSDRFFAERPEGSVSTLKIQRTQQEDSAVYLCASSDGSEDGYTFGSGTRLTVV.

This chain joins TRBV5-1 and TRBJ2-7; 8 nucleotides match TRBD1. Germline V gives CDR1 SGHRS, CDR2 YFSETQ. V lost 3 bases, J lost 5 bases, and 7 bases stayed unmatched. The CDR3 consists of 14 residues. The CDR3 is CASSSMTGAHEQYF. DNA of the CDR3: TGCGCCAGCAGCTCTATGACAGGGGCCCACGAGCAGTACTTC.

The J gene is TRBJ2-3, the V gene TRBV5-1; TRBD1 matches at 8 bases. The CDR3 length is 16 residues. Germline CDR1 is SGHRS and CDR2 is YFSETQ. The V gene end was trimmed by 2 bases and the J gene end by 4 bases; junction bases not matched to a gene: 9. The CDR3 DNA follows: TGCGCCAGCAGCTTAAGGCCGGGACAGGCTTCAGATACGCAGTATTTT. It codes for CASSLRPGQASDTQYF.

The chain is built from TRBV9 and TRBJ2-1; 10 positions agree with TRBD2. Germline V CDR1 and CDR2: SGDLS, YYNGEE. This CDR3 comprises 15 residues. The J segment lost 4 bases and the V segment lost 3 bases, leaving 4 bases of the junction unmatched. The CDR3 sequence: CASSERTSGYNEQFF. The DNA for the CDR3 is TGTGCCAGCAGCGAGCGGACTAGCGGATACAATGAGCAGTTCTTC.

The chain couples TRBV7-9 to TRBJ1-5; D remains ambiguous. The germline V gene has CDR1 SEHNR and CDR2 FQNEAQ (reference sequence). V was cut by 7 bases and J by 6 bases, with 10 bases left in between. This CDR3 is built from 12 residues. This chain's CDR3 is CASTKGGQPQHF. CDR3 DNA: TGTGCCAGCACTAAGGGAGGTCAGCCCCAGCATTTT.

J is TRBJ2-1 and V is TRBV5-1; 7 bases map to TRBD2. This CDR3 has 16 amino acids. Unmatched junction bases numbered 9, after V lost 2 bases and J lost 4 bases. Germline lookup yields CDR1 SGHRS and CDR2 YFSETQ. The CDR3 bases are TGCGCCAGCAGCTTCCTAGCGGAGCAGTCATACAATGAGCAGTTCTTC. Translating it yields CASSFLAEQSYNEQFF.

This chain uses TRBV18 with TRBJ2-3; 9 nucleotides line up with TRBD1. Per the germline V gene, CDR1 is KGHSH and CDR2 is LQKENI. The CDR3 has 14 residues. After removal of 5 bases from V and 4 bases from J, the junction contained 4 bases not matched to a gene. In DNA form, the CDR3 reads TGTGCCAGCTCAGAGACAGGGGGTCCAGATACGCAGTATTTT. Translated, it gives CASSETGGPDTQYF.

The rearrangement links TRBV18 to TRBJ2-7, with TRBD2 identical over 10 bases. Losses at the gene ends were 5 bases for V and 0 bases for J; bases not matched to a gene: 7. The CDR3 contains 16 residues. The germline V gene encodes CDR1 KGHSH and CDR2 LQKENI. The CDR3 loop reads CASSSESSGGSYEQYF. Written as DNA, the CDR3 is TGTGCCAGCTCATCGGAGTCTAGCGGGGGCTCCTACGAGCAGTACTTC.

This chain links TRBV6-5 with TRBJ2-2; D remains unclear. Germline V lookup: CDR1 MNHEY, CDR2 SVGAGI. Trimming pared 5 bases from V and 1 base from J, leaving 8 bases between. This CDR3 contains 14 residues. The chain's CDR3 is CASSKTGNTGELFF. The CDR3 coding sequence is TGTGCCAGCAGTAAAACGGGGAACACCGGGGAGCTGTTTTTT.

The chain employs TRBV27 and TRBJ2-7; 9 nucleotides agree with TRBD2. The CDR3 has 16 residues. The germline CDR1 and CDR2 sequences are MNHEY and SMNVEV (reference sequence). Trimming cost V 4 bases and J 4 bases; bases outside gene matches: 11. The CDR3 bases are TGTGCCAGCAGTTCCCGTAGCGGGAGCATCGGGTACGAGCAGTACTTC. This sequence encodes CASSSRSGSIGYEQYF.

On this clone: One end of the junction does not line up with germline, which may come from a read error. The chain is built from TRBV7-7 and TRBJ2-2; perhaps TRBD1 as D (6 bases). The CDR3 covers 15 residues. Germline CDR1 SSHAT, CDR2 FNYEAQ (reference sequence). The CDR3 DNA follows: TGTGCTAGCAGCTTACAGGGCTATAACACCGGGGAGCTGTTTTTT. Its protein is CASSLQGYNTGELFF.

J is TRBJ1-1 and V is TRBV13, with TRBD1 matching over 8 bases. The germline V gene encodes CDR1 PRHDT and CDR2 FYEKMQ (reference sequence). V dropped 0 bases and J dropped 7; count of bases not matched to a gene: 10. CDR3 length equals 16 residues. The CDR3 DNA sequence: TGTGCCAGCAGCTTAGGTCCGACAGGGGCGGCGCATGAAGCTTTCTTT. This gives the protein CASSLGPTGAAHEAFF. Variable domain in full (rest from reference TRBV13 and TRBJ1-1): AAGVIQSPRHLIKEKRETATLKCYPIPRHDTVYWYQQGPGQDPQFLISFYEKMQSDKGSIPDRFSAQQFSDYHSELNMSSLELGDSALYFCASSLGPTGAAHEAFFGQGTRLTVV.